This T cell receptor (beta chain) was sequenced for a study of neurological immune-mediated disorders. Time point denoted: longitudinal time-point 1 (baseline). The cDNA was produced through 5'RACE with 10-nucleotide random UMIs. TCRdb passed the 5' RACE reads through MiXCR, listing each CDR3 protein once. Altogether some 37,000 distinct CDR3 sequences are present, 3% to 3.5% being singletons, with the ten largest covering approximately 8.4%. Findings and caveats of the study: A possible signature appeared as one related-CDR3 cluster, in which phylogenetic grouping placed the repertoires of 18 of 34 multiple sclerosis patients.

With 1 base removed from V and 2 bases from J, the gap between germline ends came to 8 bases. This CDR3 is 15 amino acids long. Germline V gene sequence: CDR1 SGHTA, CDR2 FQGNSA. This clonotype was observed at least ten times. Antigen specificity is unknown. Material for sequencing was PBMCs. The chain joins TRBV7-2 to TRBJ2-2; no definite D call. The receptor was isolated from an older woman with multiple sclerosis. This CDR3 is CASSLGLGNTGELFF. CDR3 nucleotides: TGTGCCAGCAGCTTAGGCCTGGGAAACACCGGGGAGCTGTTTTTT.